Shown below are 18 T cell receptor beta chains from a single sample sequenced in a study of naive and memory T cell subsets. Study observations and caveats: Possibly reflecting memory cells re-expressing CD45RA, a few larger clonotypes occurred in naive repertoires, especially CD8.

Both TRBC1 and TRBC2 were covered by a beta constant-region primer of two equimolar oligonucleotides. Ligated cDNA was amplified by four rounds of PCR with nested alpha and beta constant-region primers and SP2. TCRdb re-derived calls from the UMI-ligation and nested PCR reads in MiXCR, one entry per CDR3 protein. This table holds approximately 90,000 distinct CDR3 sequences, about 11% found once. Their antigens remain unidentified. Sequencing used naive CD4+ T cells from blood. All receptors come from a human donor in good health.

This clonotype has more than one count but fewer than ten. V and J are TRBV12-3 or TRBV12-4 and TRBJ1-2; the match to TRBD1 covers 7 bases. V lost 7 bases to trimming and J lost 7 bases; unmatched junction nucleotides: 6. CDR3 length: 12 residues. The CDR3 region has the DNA TGTGCCAGCAAGGGACAGAAGTCTGGCTACACCTTC. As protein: CASKGQKSGYTF.

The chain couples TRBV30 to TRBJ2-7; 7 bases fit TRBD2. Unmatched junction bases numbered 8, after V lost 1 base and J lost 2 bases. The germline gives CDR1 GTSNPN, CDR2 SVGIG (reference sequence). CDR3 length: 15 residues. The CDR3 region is CAWSASAGLPYEQYF. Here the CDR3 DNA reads TGTGCCTGGAGTGCCTCAGCGGGATTACCCTACGAGCAGTACTTC.

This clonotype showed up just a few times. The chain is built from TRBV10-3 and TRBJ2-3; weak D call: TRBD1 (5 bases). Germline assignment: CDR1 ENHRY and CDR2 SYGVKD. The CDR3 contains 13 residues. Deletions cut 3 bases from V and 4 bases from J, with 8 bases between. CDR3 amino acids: CAISEGVPDTQYF. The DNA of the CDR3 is TGTGCCATCAGTGAAGGGGTCCCAGATACGCAGTATTTT.

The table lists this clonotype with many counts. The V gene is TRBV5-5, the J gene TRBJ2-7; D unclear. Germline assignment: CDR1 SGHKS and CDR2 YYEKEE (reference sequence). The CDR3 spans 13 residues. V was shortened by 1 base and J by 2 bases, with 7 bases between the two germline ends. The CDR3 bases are TGTGCCAGCAGCTTGAGTTCCGCCTACGAGCAGTACTTC. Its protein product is CASSLSSAYEQYF. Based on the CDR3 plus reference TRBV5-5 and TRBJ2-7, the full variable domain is DAGVTQSPTHLIKTRGQQVTLRCSPISGHKSVSWYQQVLGQGPQFIFQYYEKEERGRGNFPDRFSARQFPNYSSELNVNALLLGDSALYLCASSLSSAYEQYFGPGTRLTVT.

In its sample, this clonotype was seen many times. CDR3 DNA sequence: TGTGCCAGCAGCGTAGAGGCTGGGGGATCCGGAAACACCATATATTTT. Amino acid sequence: CASSVEAGGSGNTIYF. The rearrangement uses TRBV9 and TRBJ1-3; D may be TRBD1 (5 bases). The ends were cut back, 0 bases at V and 4 bases at J, with 14 bases in the middle. Germline CDR1 is SGDLS and CDR2 is YYNGEE. The CDR3 runs to 16 residues. The full variable domain, rest sourced from reference TRBV9 and TRBJ1-3, is DSGVTQTPKHLITATGQRVTLRCSPRSGDLSVYWYQQSLDQGLQFLIQYYNGEERAKGNILERFSAQQFPDLHSELNLSSLELGDSALYFCASSVEAGGSGNTIYFGEGSWLTVV.

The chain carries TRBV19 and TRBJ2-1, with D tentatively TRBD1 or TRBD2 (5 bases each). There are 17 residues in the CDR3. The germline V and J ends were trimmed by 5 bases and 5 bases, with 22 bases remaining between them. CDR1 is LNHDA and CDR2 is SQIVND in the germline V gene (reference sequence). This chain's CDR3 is CASSAPETGAGDNEQFF. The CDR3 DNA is TGTGCCAGTAGTGCCCCCGAGACCGGGGCCGGGGACAATGAGCAGTTCTTC.

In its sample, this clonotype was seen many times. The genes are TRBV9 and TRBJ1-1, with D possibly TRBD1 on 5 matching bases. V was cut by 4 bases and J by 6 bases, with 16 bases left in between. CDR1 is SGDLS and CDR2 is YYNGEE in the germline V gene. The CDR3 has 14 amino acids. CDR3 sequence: CASSPQQVPPEAFF. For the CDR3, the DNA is TGTGCCAGCAGCCCCCAACAGGTCCCTCCTGAAGCTTTCTTT.

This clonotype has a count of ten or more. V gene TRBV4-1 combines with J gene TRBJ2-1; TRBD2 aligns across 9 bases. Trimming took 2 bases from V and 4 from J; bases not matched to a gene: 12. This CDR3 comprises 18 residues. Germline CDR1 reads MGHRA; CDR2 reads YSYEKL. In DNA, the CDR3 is TGCGCCAGCAGCCAAAATATTGGAGCGGGGGGCAGGTACAATGAGCAGTTCTTC. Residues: CASSQNIGAGGRYNEQFF.

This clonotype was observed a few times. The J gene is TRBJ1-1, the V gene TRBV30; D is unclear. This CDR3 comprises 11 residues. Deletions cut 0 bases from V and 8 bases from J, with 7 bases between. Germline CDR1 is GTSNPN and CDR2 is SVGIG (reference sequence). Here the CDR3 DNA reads TGTGCCTGGAGTGTACGGAGCGAAGCTTTCTTT. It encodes CAWSVRSEAFF.

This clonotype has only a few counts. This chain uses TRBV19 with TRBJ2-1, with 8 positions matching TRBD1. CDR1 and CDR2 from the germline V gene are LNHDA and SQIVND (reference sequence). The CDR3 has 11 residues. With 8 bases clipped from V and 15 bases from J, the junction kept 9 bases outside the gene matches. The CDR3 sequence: CASSDRVDLFF. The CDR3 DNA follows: TGTGCCAGTTCGGACAGGGTTGATCTGTTCTTC. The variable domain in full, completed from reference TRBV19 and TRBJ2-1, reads DGGITQSPKYLFRKEGQNVTLSCEQNLNHDAMYWYRQDPGQGLRLIYYSQIVNDFQKGDIAEGYSVSREKKESFPLTVTSAQKNPTAFYLCASSDRVDLFFGPGTRLTVL.

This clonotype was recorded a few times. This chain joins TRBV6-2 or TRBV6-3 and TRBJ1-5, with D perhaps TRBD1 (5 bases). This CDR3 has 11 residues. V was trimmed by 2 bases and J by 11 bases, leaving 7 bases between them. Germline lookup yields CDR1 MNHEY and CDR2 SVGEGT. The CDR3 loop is CASSYGGAQHF. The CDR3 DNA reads TGTGCCAGCAGTTACGGGGGGGCCCAGCATTTT.

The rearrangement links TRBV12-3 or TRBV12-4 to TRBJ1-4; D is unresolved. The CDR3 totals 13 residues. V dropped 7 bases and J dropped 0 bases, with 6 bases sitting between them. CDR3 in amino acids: CASKPTTNEKLFF. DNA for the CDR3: TGTGCCAGCAAGCCCACAACTAATGAAAAACTGTTTTTT.

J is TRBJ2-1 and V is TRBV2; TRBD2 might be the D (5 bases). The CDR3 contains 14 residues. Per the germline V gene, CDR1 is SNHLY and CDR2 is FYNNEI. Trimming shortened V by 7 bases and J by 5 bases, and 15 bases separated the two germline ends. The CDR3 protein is CASKRENGNNEQFF. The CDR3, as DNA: TGTGCCAGCAAGCGCGAAAACGGGAACAATGAGCAGTTCTTC.

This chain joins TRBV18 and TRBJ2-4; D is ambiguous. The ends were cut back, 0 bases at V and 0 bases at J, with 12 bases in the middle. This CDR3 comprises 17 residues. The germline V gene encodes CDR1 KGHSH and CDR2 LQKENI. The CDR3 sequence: CASSPPGSLVAKNIQYF. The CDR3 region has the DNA TGTGCCAGCTCACCACCAGGCAGTCTCGTAGCCAAAAACATTCAGTACTTC.

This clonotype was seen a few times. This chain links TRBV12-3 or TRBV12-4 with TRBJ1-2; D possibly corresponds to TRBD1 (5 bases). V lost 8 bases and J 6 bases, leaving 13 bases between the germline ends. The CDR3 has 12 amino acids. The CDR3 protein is CASGRGWNGYTF. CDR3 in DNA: TGTGCCAGCGGCCGGGGGTGGAATGGCTACACCTTC.

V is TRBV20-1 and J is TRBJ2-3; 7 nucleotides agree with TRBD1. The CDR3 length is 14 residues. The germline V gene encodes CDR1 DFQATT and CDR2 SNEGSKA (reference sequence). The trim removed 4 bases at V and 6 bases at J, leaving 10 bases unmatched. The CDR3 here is CSAMIGTAFDTQYF. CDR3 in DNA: TGCAGTGCTATGATAGGGACAGCATTCGATACGCAGTATTTT.

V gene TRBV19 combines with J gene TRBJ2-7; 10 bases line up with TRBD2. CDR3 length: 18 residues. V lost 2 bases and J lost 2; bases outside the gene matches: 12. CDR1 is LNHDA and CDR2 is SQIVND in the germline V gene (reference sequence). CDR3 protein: CASSIYSSGGALTYEQYF. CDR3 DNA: TGTGCCAGTAGTATATATTCCAGCGGGGGGGCCCTGACCTACGAGCAGTACTTC. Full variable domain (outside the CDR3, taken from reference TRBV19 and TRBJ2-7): DGGITQSPKYLFRKEGQNVTLSCEQNLNHDAMYWYRQDPGQGLRLIYYSQIVNDFQKGDIAEGYSVSREKKESFPLTVTSAQKNPTAFYLCASSIYSSGGALTYEQYFGPGTRLTVT.

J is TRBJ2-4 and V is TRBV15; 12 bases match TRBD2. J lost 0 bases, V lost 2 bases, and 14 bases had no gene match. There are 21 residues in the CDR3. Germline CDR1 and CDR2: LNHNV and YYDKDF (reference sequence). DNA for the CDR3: TGTGCCACCAGCAGAACAAACCGGGCTAGCGGGGGGGGTTTAGCCAAAAACATTCAGTACTTC. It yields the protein CATSRTNRASGGGLAKNIQYF.